Listed below are T cell receptor beta chains from one sample, sequenced in a study of technical replicates of blood from a few donors. Generated by immunoSEQ multiplex PCR, the TCRdb table keeps only in-frame clones and is missing some. The sample carries 50,000 to 60,000 clones, less than 95% recorded once. Sequenced sample: PBMCs. These receptors were taken from a human donor in good health. Some clones in this sample may be carry-over from other donors' samples. The CDR3 runs from the conserved cysteine through the conserved F or W. The order of the fields is clone size, J gene, V gene, D gene, CDR3 protein, CDR3 DNA. D genes are given only for firm matches. Size is omitted from some rows. Given values are once, few, many or a class for expanded clones.

>.|TRBJ1-1|TRBV6-5|TRBD1
CASSSPTGRNTEAFF
TGTGCCAGCAGTTCCCCGACAGGGAGAAACACTGAAGCTTTCTTT
>.|TRBJ1-2|TRBV7-2|.
CASSLQGNYGYTF
TGTGCCAGCAGCCTACAGGGAAACTATGGCTACACCTTC
>.|TRBJ1-5|TRBV27|.
CASSSAGAQPQHF
TGTGCCAGCAGTTCGGCGGGAGCGCAGCCCCAGCATTTT
>once|TRBJ2-3|TRBV30|TRBD2
CAWSPGLAGGTDTQYF
TGTGCCTGGAGCCCCGGACTAGCGGGCGGCACAGATACGCAGTATTTT
>.|TRBJ2-2|TRBV7-9|TRBD1
CASSGQGAYTGELFF
TGTGCCAGCAGCGGACAGGGGGCATACACCGGGGAGCTGTTTTTT
>.|TRBJ2-7|TRBV28|TRBD1
CASSVPGQGAYEQYF
TGTGCCAGCAGTGTCCCGGGACAGGGAGCCTACGAGCAGTACTTC
>few|TRBJ1-6|TRBV5-1|.
CASSPSGGYSPLHF
TGCGCCAGCAGCCCTTCGGGAGGCTACTCACCCCTCCACTTT
>.|TRBJ2-3|TRBV6-1|TRBD2
CASSGLAGGWDTQYF
TGTGCCAGCAGTGGACTAGCGGGGGGGTGGGATACGCAGTATTTT
>.|TRBJ2-7|TRBV18|TRBD2
CASSPLLAGDEQYF
TGTGCCAGCTCACCCTTGCTAGCGGGAGACGAGCAGTACTTC
>.|TRBJ2-2|TRBV9|TRBD2
CASSVLGTSPGELFF
TGTGCCAGCAGCGTACTAGGGACTAGCCCCGGGGAGCTGTTTTTT
>.|TRBJ1-1|TRBV5-4|TRBD1
CASSLDRGSKTEAFF
TGTGCCAGCAGCCTAGACAGGGGAAGTAAAACTGAAGCTTTCTTT
>once|TRBJ2-7|TRBV18|.
CASSLSGSAFYEQYF
TGTGCCAGCTCACTTTCCGGTAGCGCGTTCTACGAGCAGTACTTC
>once|TRBJ2-7|TRBV6-1|TRBD2
CANRRDGGNYEQYF
TGTGCCAACAGACGAGACGGGGGGAACTACGAGCAGTACTTC
>.|TRBJ2-4|TRBV14|.
CASSQAGKNIQYF
TGTGCCAGCAGCCAGGCGGGCAAAAACATTCAGTACTTC
>.|TRBJ2-2|TRBV11-2|.
CASSASISGELFF
TGTGCCAGCAGCGCTAGCATTAGCGGGGAGCTGTTTTTT
>.|TRBJ1-6|TRBV25-1|.
CASSPGERYNSPLHF
TGTGCCAGCAGCCCAGGGGAGAGGTATAATTCACCCCTCCACTTT
>.|TRBJ1-2|TRBV9|.
CASSVVSDNYGYTF
TGTGCCAGCAGCGTAGTTTCAGATAACTATGGCTACACCTTC
>.|TRBJ2-5|TRBV5-4|.
CASSLDIGTRGETQYF
TGTGCCAGCAGCTTGGATATCGGGACTCGGGGAGAGACCCAGTACTTC
>.|TRBJ2-5|TRBV6-5|.
CASRIPYGAQYF
TGTGCCAGCAGGATTCCGTACGGGGCCCAGTACTTC
>.|TRBJ1-1|TRBV19|.
CASSIPGNTEAFF
TGTGCCAGTAGTATACCGGGGAACACTGAAGCTTTCTTT
>.|TRBJ2-3|TRBV6-4|.
CASSEGAWAATDTQYF
TGTGCCAGCAGTGAAGGGGCTTGGGCGGCCACAGATACGCAGTATTTT
>.|TRBJ2-7|TRBV27|TRBD2
CASGTSGISEQYF
TGTGCCAGCGGGACTAGCGGGATCTCCGAGCAGTACTTC
>.|TRBJ2-5|TRBV7-8|.
CASSFSREGQYF
TGTGCCAGCAGCTTTTCTCGAGAGGGCCAGTACTTC
>.|TRBJ2-1|TRBV19|.
CASSSQAAYNEQFF
TGTGCCAGTAGTAGCCAGGCCGCCTACAATGAGCAGTTCTTC
>.|TRBJ2-4|TRBV4-1|TRBD1
CASSQGDRGKNIQYF
TGCGCCAGCAGCCAAGGGGACAGGGGTAAAAACATTCAGTACTTC